One and the same sample provided the 30 T cell receptor beta chains below, sequenced in a study of blood T cell repertoires in COVID-19. The data were produced by immunoSEQ multiplex PCR, yet TCRdb's version contains in-frame clones alone and is incomplete. The table lists over 45,000 clones, around 84% of them singletons. Input material: peripheral blood. The receptors derive from a middle-aged man with active COVID-19.

This clone was picked up a small number of times. V and J are TRBV2 and TRBJ2-7; possibly TRBD1 for D (5 bases). The V gene lost 6 bases and the J gene lost 3 bases, with 9 bases spanning the gap. CDR3 size: 12 residues. Germline V gene sequence: CDR1 SNHLY, CDR2 FYNNEI. CDR3 DNA sequence: TGTGCCAGCAGCGCTGACAGCTACGAGCAGTACTTC. This translates into CASSADSYEQYF.

The V call is TRBV9, the J call TRBJ1-1; tentatively, D is TRBD1 (5 bases). Trimming took off 2 bases at V and 7 bases at J, with 12 bases between the two ends. The CDR3 sequence is 13 residues long. Germline lookup yields CDR1 SGDLS and CDR2 YYNGEE. The CDR3 loop reads CASSVGQAFEAFF. For the CDR3, the DNA is TGTGCCAGCAGCGTTGGACAAGCTTTTGAAGCTTTCTTT.

The chain is built from TRBV27 and TRBJ1-6, with 7 bases that match TRBD1. The CDR3 length is 13 residues. J was trimmed by 10 bases and V by 0 bases; bases with no gene match: 0. The V gene's germline CDR1 is MNHEY and CDR2 SMNVEV (reference sequence). The CDR3 DNA reads as TGTGCCAGCAGTTTATCACAGGGGTCACCCCTCCACTTT. Encoded protein: CASSLSQGSPLHF.

The rearrangement links TRBV11-2 to TRBJ2-7; 9 bases align to TRBD1. The CDR3 spans 15 residues. V shed 1 base and J 5 bases; nucleotides not matched to a gene: 6. Germline V gene data show CDR1 as SGHAT and CDR2 as FQNNGV. The CDR3 spells CASSLGTGAGHEQYF. The CDR3 coding sequence is TGTGCCAGCAGCTTAGGGACAGGGGCTGGCCACGAGCAGTACTTC.

The rearrangement links TRBV4-3 to TRBJ2-3, with a tentative D call TRBD1 (6 bases). This CDR3 region has 13 residues. Germline values: CDR1 LGHNA, CDR2 YSLEER. Trimming shortened V by 1 base and J by 5 bases, and 7 bases separated the two germline ends. In DNA, the CDR3 is TGCGCCAGCAGCCAAGCAGGGGTAGATACGCAGTATTTT. As protein: CASSQAGVDTQYF.

The gene calls are TRBV19 and TRBJ2-2, with TRBD2 identical over 10 bases. Germline CDR1 is LNHDA and CDR2 is SQIVND (reference sequence). V gave up 1 base and J gave up 6 bases; unmatched junction bases: 5. The CDR3 contains 16 residues. The CDR3: CASSIGRAGGPGELFF. CDR3 bases: TGTGCCAGTAGTATAGGTCGAGCGGGGGGGCCCGGGGAGCTGTTTTTT.

The rearrangement joins TRBV27 to TRBJ1-1; D unresolved. V gave up 6 bases and J gave up 4 bases, with 12 bases separating them. The CDR3 consists of 13 residues. Germline loops: CDR1 MNHEY, CDR2 SMNVEV (reference sequence). The CDR3 sequence is CASRTNERTEAFF. CDR3 bases: TGTGCCAGCAGGACTAATGAACGCACTGAAGCTTTCTTT.

CDR3 coding DNA: TGCGCCAGCAGCCCGGAGTCCCAAGAGACCCAGTACTTC. The encoded protein is CASSPESQETQYF. The genes are TRBV4-1 and TRBJ2-5; D is unresolved. Germline loops: CDR1 MGHRA, CDR2 YSYEKL. V was shortened by 4 bases and J by 1 base, with 7 bases between the two germline ends. This CDR3 spans 13 amino acids.

The chain is built from TRBV5-4 and TRBJ1-1, with 7 nucleotides matching TRBD1. Looked up from germline, CDR1 is SGHNT and CDR2 is YYREEE (reference sequence). The CDR3 extends over 15 amino acids. Losses at the gene ends were 3 bases for V and 5 bases for J; bases not matched to a gene: 10. CDR3 nucleotide sequence: TGTGCCAGCAGCTGGGGGTTGGCAGGGGGGACTGAAGCTTTCTTT. Its translation: CASSWGLAGGTEAFF.

J is TRBJ2-4 and V is TRBV20-1, with D perhaps matching TRBD1 (6 bases). The ends were cut back, 3 bases at V and 1 base at J, with 16 bases in the middle. Germline loops: CDR1 DFQATT, CDR2 SNEGSKA (reference sequence). This CDR3 region has 16 residues. CDR3 region: CSASNPGVGAKNIQYF. The CDR3, as DNA: TGCAGTGCTAGTAACCCAGGGGTAGGGGCCAAAAACATTCAGTACTTC.

The V gene is TRBV4-1, the J gene TRBJ2-7; 8 nucleotides agree with TRBD1. V was clipped by 2 bases and J by 1 base; unmatched bases: 4. Germline-derived CDR1 and CDR2 are MGHRA and YSYEKL. The CDR3 covers 15 residues. The CDR3 region has the DNA TGCGCCAGCAGCCAATCCGGGACAGGTTCCTACGAGCAGTACTTC. This translates into CASSQSGTGSYEQYF.

This chain connects TRBV6-5 to TRBJ2-5; D perhaps matches TRBD2 (6 bases). CDR1 MNHEY and CDR2 SVGAGI come from the germline V gene. V lost 1 base and J lost 3, with 9 bases in between. The CDR3 extends over 14 amino acids. CDR3 bases: TGTGCCAGCAGTTACTTCACGGGGGAAGAGACCCAGTACTTC. Translating it yields CASSYFTGEETQYF.

J is TRBJ1-2 and V is TRBV2; 7 bases fit TRBD1. The length of the CDR3 is 13 residues. Germline loops: CDR1 SNHLY, CDR2 FYNNEI. Trimming took 6 bases from V and 2 from J; bases not matched to a gene: 3. The CDR3 region is CASRGQSNYGYTF. The CDR3 DNA is TGTGCCAGCAGGGGACAGTCAAACTATGGCTACACCTTC.

J is TRBJ2-7 and V is TRBV28, with TRBD1 as a possible D gene (6 bases). Trimming took off 3 bases at V and 5 bases at J, with 14 bases between the two ends. This CDR3 is 14 amino acids long. Germline CDR1 MDHEN, CDR2 SYDVKM. CDR3 region: CASSLDSRGNEQYF. DNA of the CDR3: TGTGCCAGCAGTTTGGATTCTAGGGGGAACGAGCAGTACTTC.

The chain recombines TRBV12-5 with TRBJ2-5; 14 bases line up with TRBD2. The germline gives CDR1 LGHNT, CDR2 FRNRAP. V was clipped by 0 bases and J by 4 bases; unmatched bases: 4. The CDR3 length is 17 residues. The CDR3 sequence: CASGLVRLAGGGETQYF. The CDR3 coding sequence is TGTGCTAGTGGTTTGGTACGACTAGCGGGGGGGGGAGAGACCCAGTACTTC.

V gene TRBV6-6 combines with J gene TRBJ2-7; TRBD1 matches 9 bases. J was trimmed by 5 bases and V by 3 bases; bases with no gene match: 8. Germline values: CDR1 MNHNY, CDR2 SVGAGI (reference sequence). The CDR3 sequence is 15 residues long. CDR3 sequence reads: CASSYVGTGYDEQYF. The CDR3 region has the DNA TGTGCCAGCAGTTATGTCGGGACAGGGTACGACGAGCAGTACTTC.

The chain combines TRBV29-1 with TRBJ2-2, with D uncertain. Germline lookup yields CDR1 SQVTM and CDR2 ANQGSEA. The CDR3 consists of 13 residues. Trimming took 4 bases from V and 1 from J, leaving 7 bases between them. DNA of the CDR3: TGCAGCGTTGCGCGAGGGAACACCGGGGAGCTGTTTTTT. It codes for CSVARGNTGELFF.

The J gene is TRBJ1-5, the V gene TRBV19; D is unresolved. CDR1 is LNHDA and CDR2 is SQIVND in the germline V gene (reference sequence). The V and J ends lost 3 bases and 7 bases respectively, with 19 bases between them. The CDR3 is 16 amino acids. In DNA, the CDR3 is TGTGCCAGTAGTATTAAGGAGGGCCCCTTGAAACAGCCCCAGCATTTT. It translates to CASSIKEGPLKQPQHF.

In DNA form, the CDR3 reads TGTGCCAGCTCACCCGGGACAACGGCAGACTATGGCTACACCTTC. Translation: CASSPGTTADYGYTF. V is TRBV18 and J is TRBJ1-2; possibly TRBD1 for D (6 bases). From germline, CDR1 is KGHSH and CDR2 LQKENI. The ends were cut back, 3 bases at V and 3 bases at J, with 14 bases in the middle. The CDR3 is 15 residues long.

The chain's CDR3 is CAISEFLTGTNTGELFF. Here the CDR3 DNA reads TGTGCCATCAGTGAGTTCTTGACAGGGACGAACACCGGGGAGCTGTTTTTT. The chain is built from TRBV10-3 and TRBJ2-2; 7 bases are a match to TRBD1. J was trimmed by 0 bases and V by 1 base; bases with no gene match: 5. The CDR3 is 17 residues long. In germline, CDR1 is ENHRY, CDR2 SYGVKD.

V gene TRBV27 combines with J gene TRBJ2-2; 8 bases agree with TRBD2. The germline V gene encodes CDR1 MNHEY and CDR2 SMNVEV (reference sequence). V dropped 6 bases and J dropped 5; count of bases not matched to a gene: 8. CDR3 length: 15 residues. CDR3: CASRRGLAWTGELFF. The CDR3 nucleotides are TGTGCCAGCAGGCGAGGACTAGCTTGGACCGGGGAGCTGTTTTTT.

This chain joins TRBV5-1 and TRBJ2-4; TRBD1 aligns across 11 bases. The CDR3 runs 20 residues. The germline V gene encodes CDR1 SGHRS and CDR2 YFSETQ. Trimming removed 1 base from V and 0 bases from J; junction bases left unmatched: 12. The CDR3 sequence is CASSLRTGTGGELAKNIQYF. In nucleotides, the CDR3 is TGCGCCAGCAGCTTGCGGACCGGGACAGGGGGGGAACTAGCCAAAAACATTCAGTACTTC.

The CDR3 coding sequence is TGTGCCAGCTCACCACCGGCGGGGGGGCTGGAGACCCAGTACTTC. This gives the protein CASSPPAGGLETQYF. This chain links TRBV18 with TRBJ2-5; 9 bases align to TRBD2. The CDR3 length is 15 residues. The germline CDR1 and CDR2 sequences are KGHSH and LQKENI. J lost 5 bases, V lost 0 bases, and 4 bases had no gene match.

This chain connects TRBV6-2 or TRBV6-3 to TRBJ2-3; D is ambiguous. V was pared by 2 bases and J by 3 bases, with 9 bases between. The germline gives CDR1 MNHEY, CDR2 SVGEGT. The CDR3 is 14 amino acids. The CDR3, as DNA: TGTGCCAGCAGTTACATCTCGCGGACAGATACGCAGTATTTT. It is translated as CASSYISRTDTQYF.

This rearrangement joins TRBV19 to TRBJ2-6; D remains ambiguous. CDR3 length equals 17 residues. V lost 8 bases and J 0 bases, leaving 17 bases between the germline ends. Germline V gene data show CDR1 as LNHDA and CDR2 as SQIVND (reference sequence). The CDR3 loop reads CASADFSGSSGANVLTF. In DNA, the CDR3 is TGTGCCAGTGCTGATTTCTCAGGAAGCTCTGGGGCCAACGTCCTGACTTTC.

The V gene is TRBV13, the J gene TRBJ2-7, with TRBD2 as a possible D gene (5 bases). V dropped 0 bases and J dropped 3 bases, with 9 bases sitting between them. The CDR3 covers 14 residues. Per germline, CDR1 PRHDT and CDR2 FYEKMQ (reference sequence). The DNA of the CDR3 is TGTGCCAGCAGCTTAGGAGACGGGGACTACGAGCAGTACTTC. Translating it yields CASSLGDGDYEQYF. The entire variable domain, with the rest obtained from reference TRBV13 and TRBJ2-7, is as follows: AAGVIQSPRHLIKEKRETATLKCYPIPRHDTVYWYQQGPGQDPQFLISFYEKMQSDKGSIPDRFSAQQFSDYHSELNMSSLELGDSALYFCASSLGDGDYEQYFGPGTRLTVT.

This sequence joins TRBV6-1 and TRBJ1-2, with a weak D call TRBD1 (6 bases). The germline V gene has CDR1 MNHNS and CDR2 SASEGT. Trimming left V 3 bases short and J 4 bases short, with 9 bases between. This CDR3 comprises 13 residues. CDR3 bases: TGTGCCAGCAGTGATACAGGGTTCTATGGCTACACCTTC. It specifies CASSDTGFYGYTF.

This sequence joins TRBV7-8 and TRBJ2-1; 9 bases map to TRBD2. This CDR3 has 14 amino acids. The V and J ends lost 1 base and 7 bases, in that order; junction bases with no gene match: 2. Germline V CDR1 and CDR2: SGHVS, FQNEAQ. The chain's CDR3 is CASSLVGLANEQFF. Here the CDR3 DNA reads TGTGCCAGCAGCTTAGTGGGACTAGCAAATGAGCAGTTCTTC.

The chain links TRBV7-9 to TRBJ2-1; 9 bases are a match to TRBD2. This CDR3 contains 17 residues. The germline V gene encodes CDR1 SEHNR and CDR2 FQNEAQ (reference sequence). The junction had 8 bases not matched to a gene; V was cut back by 5 bases and J by 0 bases. CDR3 nucleotide sequence: TGTGCCAGCAGCGGGCGACTAGCGGCGTCCTCCTACAATGAGCAGTTCTTC. Translated: CASSGRLAASSYNEQFF.

The chain couples TRBV9 to TRBJ1-3, with D unresolved. The CDR3 runs 17 residues. Germline CDR1 SGDLS, CDR2 YYNGEE. V was cut by 0 bases and J by 0 bases, with 13 bases left in between. The CDR3 DNA follows: TGTGCCAGCAGCGTAGCTTCCGCAGCGAGCTCTGGAAACACCATATATTTT. It is translated as CASSVASAASSGNTIYF.